This T cell receptor (beta chain) was obtained from a study of blood T cell repertoires in COVID-19. Whole-study context: Whether acute or convalescent, the COVID-19 samples came from the United States, Italy and Spain. In each case, the material was cDNA or gDNA derived from T cells, B-cell-depleted T cells, or PBMCs.

The study recruited people aged roughly 18 to 95 years across about two dozen US areas. Participants' own reports of clinical history determined their cohort assignment. This CDR3 contains 14 residues. The germline V gene encodes CDR1 SGHTA and CDR2 FQGNSA. The V end was cut by 3 bases, the J end by 2 bases, with 10 bases between. Generated by immunoSEQ multiplex PCR, the TCRdb table keeps only in-frame clones and is missing some. The data contain about 200,000 clones, approximately 82% of them singletons. The clonotype comes from a man aged 35-49 years who had recovered from COVID-19. This chain links TRBV7-2 with TRBJ1-2, with D possibly matching TRBD1 (6 bases). Sequences were obtained from PBMCs or T cells enriched from blood (not recorded which). CDR3 sequence (DNA): TGTGCCAGCAGCTTGTGGGGGCGCAACTATGGCTACACCTTC. It specifies CASSLWGRNYGYTF. Full variable domain (outside the CDR3, taken from reference TRBV7-2 and TRBJ1-2): GAGVSQSPSNKVTEKGKDVELRCDPISGHTALYWYRQSLGQGLEFLIYFQGNSAPDKSGLPSDRFSAERTGGSVSTLTIQRTQQEDSAVYLCASSLWGRNYGYTFGSGTRLTVV.